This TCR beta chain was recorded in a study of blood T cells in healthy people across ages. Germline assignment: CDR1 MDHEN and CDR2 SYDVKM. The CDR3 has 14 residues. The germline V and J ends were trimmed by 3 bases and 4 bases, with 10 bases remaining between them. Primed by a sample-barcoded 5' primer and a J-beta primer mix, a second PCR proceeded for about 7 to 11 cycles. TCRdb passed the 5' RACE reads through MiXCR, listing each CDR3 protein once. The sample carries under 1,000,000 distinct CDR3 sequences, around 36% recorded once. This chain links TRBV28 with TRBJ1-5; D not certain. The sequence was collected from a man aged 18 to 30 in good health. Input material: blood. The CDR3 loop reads CASSLTQGNQPQHF. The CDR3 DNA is TGTGCCAGCAGTTTGACCCAAGGGAATCAGCCCCAGCATTTT.